This T cell receptor (beta chain) was captured by sequencing in a study of T cell responses to AZD1222 COVID-19 vaccine. The V and J ends lost 0 bases and 13 bases, in that order; junction bases with no gene match: 7. In germline, CDR1 is SGHRS, CDR2 YFSETQ. This CDR3 spans 14 amino acids. Sequencing was performed with immunoSEQ multiplex PCR; in TCRdb, only in-frame clones are kept and a portion is missing. Of around 69,000 clones in the sample, 70% to 90% are singletons; the top ten hold roughly a tenth. Study outcomes and limitations: Elevations in Spike-specific TCR breadth and depth followed administration of two AZD1222 doses.

Remarks on this clone: Its antigen is undetermined.

This TCR came from an adult in good health. The specimen was peripheral blood, collected on day 0 of AZD1222 vaccination. The chain has TRBV5-1 and TRBJ2-1, with 10 positions matching TRBD2. The CDR3 spells CASSLAVASGGQFF. The DNA for the CDR3 is TGCGCCAGCAGCTTGGCCGTGGCTAGCGGGGGACAGTTCTTC.